This TCR beta chain was retrieved from a study of T cell repertoires in cytomegalovirus infection. About the research overall: It was the public TCR beta signatures that indicated both CMV infection and matching HLA type.

TCRdb redid the calling of the reads with MiXCR, one entry per CDR3 protein. Of around 550,000 distinct CDR3 sequences listed, about a quarter are singletons. Trimming pared 7 bases from V and 4 bases from J, leaving 17 bases between. The germline V gene encodes CDR1 SQVTM and CDR2 ANQGSEA. The CDR3 length is 14 residues. Sequences were obtained from PBMCs. This TCR was recovered from a human donor in good health (CMV status not recorded). Some clones in this sample may be carry-over from other donors' samples. The chain has TRBV29-1 and TRBJ1-3; D unresolved. CDR3 coding DNA: TGCAGCGCTCTCGGCTCCCTCGGGGGAAACACCATATATTTT. Translation gives CSALGSLGGNTIYF.